A selection of T cell receptor beta chains follows, all from one sample in a study of vaccination and CD4 T cells after COVID-19. Their antigens remain unidentified. Via MiXCR, TCRdb re-called the PCR reads, giving one row per CDR3 protein. The table shows under 700 distinct CDR3 sequences, with approximately 12% occurring only once. Sample: CD4+ T cells from blood, cultured in vitro. The receptors were gathered from a human donor in good health. The CDR3 runs from the conserved cysteine through the conserved F or W. Each record gives: clone size, V gene, J gene, D gene, CDR3 DNA, CDR3 protein. D genes are given only for firm matches. Clone sizes are given selectively: once, few, many, or a class where the clone is expanded.

large	TRBV28	TRBJ1-1	NA	TGTGCCAGCAGTTTCCGGGGAGCTGAAGCTTTCTTT	CASSFRGAEAFF
large	TRBV15	TRBJ2-7	TRBD2	TGTGCCACCAGCACACTACCGGGACTAGCGATCAACTCCTACGAGCAGTACTTC	CATSTLPGLAINSYEQYF
large	TRBV7-3	TRBJ2-6	TRBD1	TGTGCCAGCAGCCCCATCCCCGGACAGGGAAGCTCTGGGGCCAACGTCCTGACTTTC	CASSPIPGQGSSGANVLTF
large	TRBV7-9	TRBJ2-7	TRBD1	TGTGCCAGCAGCCGCCGGGACAGGGGAGAGCAGTACTTC	CASSRRDRGEQYF
large	TRBV2	TRBJ1-2	NA	TGTGCCAGCAGTGAACAAGTAGAGGGTGGCTACACCTTC	CASSEQVEGGYTF
medium-sized	TRBV20-1	TRBJ2-7	NA	TGCAGTGCTAGAGATCCAGCAGAACTAACTTACGAGCAGTACTTC	CSARDPAELTYEQYF
NA	TRBV6-1	TRBJ2-2	TRBD2	TGTGCCAGCAGAGTCCAAGGGTGGGCGGGAGGAGCCGGGGAGCTGTTTTTT	CASRVQGWAGGAGELFF
NA	TRBV10-2	TRBJ2-5	NA	TGCGCCAGCTACCTCCGGACAGCGACGTCTGAGACCCAGTACTTC	CASYLRTATSETQYF
medium-sized	TRBV14	TRBJ1-5	NA	TGTGCCAGCAGCCAATCGAGTAGCAATCAGCCCCAGCATTTT	CASSQSSSNQPQHF
large	TRBV6-1	TRBJ1-1	TRBD1	TGTGCCAGCAGTCGGACAGGGCTAGAAGGGATGAACACTGAAGCTTTCTTT	CASSRTGLEGMNTEAFF
large	TRBV10-3	TRBJ1-2	NA	TGTGCCATCGCATCAGGGGTCGACTATGGCTACACCTTC	CAIASGVDYGYTF
NA	TRBV20-1	TRBJ2-1	NA	TGCAGTGCGATAGTAGCGGTTCTCTCCTACAATGAGCAGTTCTTC	CSAIVAVLSYNEQFF
NA	TRBV12-3/TRBV12-4	TRBJ1-4	TRBD1	TGTGCCAGCAGCCCTCTGGAGGGGGCGACTAATGAAAAACTGTTTTTT	CASSPLEGATNEKLFF
NA	TRBV18	TRBJ2-2	TRBD1	TGTGCCAGCTCAAAGGGGACAGGGGACCCCTCCTGGGACGGGGAGCTGTTTTTT	CASSKGTGDPSWDGELFF
large	TRBV6-2/TRBV6-3	TRBJ1-1	NA	TGTGCCAGCAGCTGGCCCGATCAGGGCGGGAACACTGAAGCTTTCTTT	CASSWPDQGGNTEAFF